The 5 T cell receptor beta chains presented below share a single source sample, sequenced in a study of T cells in Graves' hyperthyroidism and ophthalmopathy. Amplified regions were TCR beta CDR3 sequences from RNA transcripts. HTBI primers were employed in a first-round RT-PCR of the TCR CDR3. TCRdb ran MiXCR on the multiplex PCR reads and lists one entry per CDR3 protein. The sample consists of hundreds of thousands of distinct CDR3 sequences, approximately 14% of them appearing once. The material sequenced was blood. The receptors shown here come from a woman under 30 with Graves' hyperthyroidism.

This clonotype showed up many times. The chain has TRBV6-1 and TRBJ2-7; D uncertain. The CDR3 length is 11 residues. Germline V gene lookup returns CDR1 MNHNS and CDR2 SASEGT. The germline V and J ends were trimmed by 5 bases and 4 bases, with 6 bases remaining between them. The CDR3 loop reads CASSNAYEQYF. In DNA form, the CDR3 reads TGTGCCAGCAGTAACGCTTACGAGCAGTACTTC.

This clonotype occurred many times. The rearrangement links TRBV20-1 to TRBJ2-7; TRBD2 matches at 11 bases. V was clipped by 0 bases and J by 3 bases; unmatched bases: 4. Germline CDR1 and CDR2: DFQATT and SNEGSKA (reference sequence). The CDR3 is 15 residues long. As DNA, the CDR3 is TGCAGTGCTAGAGAGACTAGCGGGACTATCTACGAGCAGTACTTC. Translation gives CSARETSGTIYEQYF.

This clonotype was found many times. This rearrangement joins TRBV9 to TRBJ1-2; D ambiguous. Deletions cut 1 base from V and 3 bases from J, with 4 bases between. Germline lookup yields CDR1 SGDLS and CDR2 YYNGEE. The CDR3 runs 12 residues. The chain's CDR3 is CASSVTHYGYTF. CDR3 DNA sequence: TGTGCCAGCAGCGTAACACACTATGGCTACACCTTC.

Here the CDR3 DNA reads TGTGCCAGCAGCTTGGTGTCAGGGGCCTCTTACGAGCAGTACTTC. This translates into CASSLVSGASYEQYF. The rearrangement uses TRBV5-6 and TRBJ2-7; the D gene is possibly TRBD1 (6 bases). This CDR3 is built from 15 residues. Germline V CDR1 and CDR2: SGHDT, YYEEEE. Trimming took 0 bases from V and 4 from J, leaving 14 bases between them.

This clonotype was counted only a few times. The V gene is TRBV18, the J gene TRBJ1-5; D may be TRBD1 (5 bases). The CDR3 extends over 13 amino acids. The V gene's germline CDR1 is KGHSH and CDR2 LQKENI. Trimming removed 2 bases from V and 3 bases from J, with 5 bases in between. Here the CDR3 reads CASSPGTNQPQHF. DNA of the CDR3: TGTGCCAGCTCACCAGGGACCAATCAGCCCCAGCATTTT.